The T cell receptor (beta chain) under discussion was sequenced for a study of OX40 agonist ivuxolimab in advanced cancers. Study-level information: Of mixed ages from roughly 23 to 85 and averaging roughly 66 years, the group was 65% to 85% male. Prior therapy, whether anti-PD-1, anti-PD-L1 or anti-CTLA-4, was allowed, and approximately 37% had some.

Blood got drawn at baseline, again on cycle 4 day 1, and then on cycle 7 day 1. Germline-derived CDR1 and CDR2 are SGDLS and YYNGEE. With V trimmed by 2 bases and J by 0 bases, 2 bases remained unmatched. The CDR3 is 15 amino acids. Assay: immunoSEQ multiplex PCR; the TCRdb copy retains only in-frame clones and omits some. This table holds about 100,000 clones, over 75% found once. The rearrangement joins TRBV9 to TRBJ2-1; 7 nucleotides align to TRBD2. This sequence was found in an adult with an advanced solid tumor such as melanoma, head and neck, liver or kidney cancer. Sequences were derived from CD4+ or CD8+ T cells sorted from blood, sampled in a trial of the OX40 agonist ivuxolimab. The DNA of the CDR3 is TGTGCCAGCAGCGTGACGGGGGGCTCCTACAATGAGCAGTTCTTC. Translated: CASSVTGGSYNEQFF.